The clone carrying this TCR beta chain has just a few counts. What it binds is unknown. These data come from a study of T cell repertoires in cytomegalovirus infection. Across the study: The authors used CMV epitopes that were HLA-C-restricted (recently identified) and HLA-B-restricted (well studied). A matching HLA type, together with CMV infection, was signaled by public TCR beta signatures. Study-wide results and caveats: Ex vivo, HLA-C-restricted CMV-specific TCR beta clonotypes prevailed over the rest of the response.

Via MiXCR, TCRdb re-called the reads, giving one row per CDR3 protein. The sample lists approximately 730,000 distinct CDR3 sequences, 33% occurring once. The CDR3 has 16 amino acids. V was pared by 3 bases and J by 0 bases, with 14 bases between. Germline V gene data show CDR1 as SEHNR and CDR2 as FQNEAQ (reference sequence). This TCR came from a human donor in good health (CMV status not recorded). Some clones in this sample may be carry-over from other donors' samples. Here the sequenced sample was cultured PBMCs, taken from culture after CMV antigen stimulation. The rearrangement links TRBV7-9 to TRBJ1-1, with D unclear. CDR3 in amino acids: CASSFFPRTVNTEAFF. DNA of the CDR3: TGTGCCAGCAGCTTTTTTCCCCGGACGGTGAACACTGAAGCTTTCTTT.